This T cell receptor (beta chain) came from a study of cytomegalovirus exposure and HLA in healthy donors (dated by TCRdb to the late 2010s). Broadly, across the study: An earlier analysis of about 560 of the donors reported about 280 Gb of sequence data and 117 million unique TCR beta sequences obtained from roughly 170 million T cells. Among the 398 genotyped donors, approximately 77% belonged to the genetic ancestry cluster associated with self-reported Caucasian donors. Rather than using new phenotypic data, the later analysis identified candidate immune exposures from TCR beta sequences and from how often those sequences occurred across donors. Typing coverage varied by locus: about 620-630 donors for A, B, C, DRB1 and DQB1; approximately 500 for DQA1; 600 to 610 for DPA1; fewer than 480 for DPB1. Donor age, sex, ethnicity and CMV serostatus were collected together with the repertoire data. A later genetic analysis used genome-wide SNP genotypes for about three fifths of the 666 donors, treating that subset as a discovery cohort. The T cell repertoires of 666 subjects were profiled by immunosequencing and related to cytomegalovirus serostatus. The study combined high-throughput TCR immunosequencing, statistical association of individual TCRs with disease status, and machine learning to predict cytomegalovirus infection status. Every discovery cohort repertoire had been produced on one sequencing platform. A handful of DR-DQ haplotypes were handled as single units for association and clustering because linkage in the cohort was strong. The study aimed to test whether signatures of past pathogen exposure could be identified by cataloging public T cell receptors. HLA typing included class I and class II loci at four-digit resolution. An early release that covered roughly 600 HLA-typed donors contained about 300 gigabases of sequencing data and 70 million to 100 million unique TCR sequences. In addition to the first cohort of 666 subjects, a separate validation cohort of 130 or so different subjects was used. Among some 400 genotyped donors of the cohort, an average of around 220,000 unique TCR beta nucleotide sequences was sequenced per donor, of which about 19% were non-productive. An earlier analysis of around 580 of the donors used high-throughput TCR beta sequencing to judge whether each TCR beta V gene segment behaved as functional or pseudogenic. In a later analysis, previously published TCR beta repertoires from roughly 710 donors were re-analyzed and high-resolution HLA genotyping was added so that TCR occurrence patterns could be studied.

In total, around 600 healthy bone marrow donors made up the cohort. At the time of sampling, every cohort member was nominally healthy, though immune exposures that went unrecorded were likely present. The donor tested CMV seronegative, placing the donor among the 352 seronegative members of the cohort. A peripheral blood sample was collected from each donor, and TCR beta sequencing was performed on peripheral blood mononuclear cells. Genomic DNA extraction from the blood cell samples was performed with the Qiagen DNeasy Blood Extraction Kit. Of note for this clone: The antigen this receptor binds is unknown. It has no much larger one-base neighbor in the sample; base qualities were not kept.

The protocol used for the library was the immunoSEQ multiplex PCR assay. For the multiplex PCR, a mixture combining 60 forward primers for TCR Vbeta segments and 13 reverse primers for TCR Jbeta segments was used. A multiplex PCR assay on genomic DNA amplified the CDR3 region of rearranged TCR beta genes. The amplified TCR beta libraries were sequenced on the Illumina HiSeq System as 87-base-pair reads. Concerning the study's data processing: Across the roughly 640 repertoires, a later analysis counted 60 million to 90 million unique TCR beta chains, around 11 million of which were shared by at least two donors. Raw reads were error-corrected and collapsed into unique sequences by a nearest-neighbor algorithm in which closely related sequences were merged to remove PCR and sequencing errors. V, D and J gene segments were assigned by aligning CDR3 sequences to IMGT reference sequences. For a sequence to be retained, a match of at least six nucleotides was required to both a V gene segment and a J gene segment. Rearrangements were called productive when the CDR3 lacked stop codons and stayed in frame with V and J; all others were non-productive. Following IMGT convention, CDR3 was defined as the stretch from the second conserved V-encoded cysteine up to the conserved J-encoded phenylalanine. Sequences without an unambiguous match to a single V gene segment were excluded from the earlier analysis of approximately 560 of the donors. In an earlier analysis of a few hundred of the donors, V segments were called functional above 56.7% productive rearrangements and were called segregating when the between-donor standard deviation exceeded 5%. To diagnose cytomegalovirus status from the catalog of TCR beta chain sequences, a statistical classification framework was built. In a later analysis, V and J genes were assigned by comparing TCR nucleotide sequences against IMGT/GENE-DB human TR gene sequences. Using the TCRdist pipeline, a later analysis assigned CDR3 sequences along with most-parsimonious VDJ recombination scenarios. In a later analysis, each TCR beta chain was defined by its CDR3 amino acid sequence together with its V-gene family, and reads lacking a unique V-gene family were excluded. To address suspected cross-contamination and a sequencing artifact, a later analysis removed under 600 highly shared, low-generation-probability nucleotide sequences. A later analysis calculated a clonal expansion index for each public chain from normalized within-repertoire ranks of inferred template counts. A later analysis computed generation probabilities with a VDJ recombination model fitted to out-of-frame rearrangements, and checked the results against IGoR. In a later analysis, TCR-TCR, TCR-HLA and TCR-CMV co-occurrence was scored with hypergeometric tests, and a repertoire-size bias correction was applied to TCR pairs. In a later analysis, false discovery rates were estimated by permuting HLA or CMV assignments 20 times. In a later analysis, co-occurring TCRs were grouped using DBSCAN, with TCRdist sequence similarity added in when clustering inside HLA-allele-positive subsets. For co-occurrence clustering, repertoires with fewer than 30,000 or more than 120,000 public chains were excluded, along with several repertoires with anomalous nucleotide sharing. TCRdb provides this immuneACCESS table in a form limited to in-frame rearrangements. Some clones are lacking; in checked studies, under half of them reflect an unresolved V gene, and why the rest are absent is not known. V and J calls and clone size are given by that table; D and trimming were obtained from the DNA. Across this sample there are approximately 140,000 clones, with around 77% seen only once. The biggest ten clones account for more than 0.95% of the sample.

Results the study describes overall, beyond this receptor: Because HLA typing was unavailable for some donors at each locus, only the typed subset was used in association tests. According to the authors, the approach could potentially be generalized to other disease states and immunological phenotypes. Because counts were too low, seventeen rarely observed V segments, including chromosome 9 orphons, were left out of the earlier analysis of 500 to 750 of the donors. V-gene and J-gene trimming of TCR beta chains was associated with a missense DCLRE1C variant in a later genetic analysis, and the association was replicated in an independent cohort. Assigning TCR associations to individual alleles was difficult when HLA alleles, especially DR and DQ, strongly co-occurred. In a later analysis, about 16,000 TCR beta sequences were associated with specific HLA alleles at a false discovery rate of 0.05. According to a later analysis, TCR association rates differed among HLA loci, with DRB1 alleles showing the most associated TCRs and HLA-C alleles showing the fewest. Cytomegalovirus status was reported to be diagnosed by the classifier with high specificity and sensitivity in both the original and validation cohorts. Across donors, most TCR sequences were observed very rarely, whereas some public TCRs were present in many individuals. In an earlier analysis of approximately 590 of the donors, most TCR beta V segments were observed in productive rearrangements about 90% or about 30% of the time, broadly matching IMGT annotations. Compared with the roughly 700-donor mean, donors in an Asian-associated ancestry cluster had fewer N-insertions in productive TCRs, according to a later genetic analysis. Several of the top co-occurrence clusters appeared to be linked to parvovirus B19, influenza, CMV and Epstein-Barr virus, according to a later analysis. A total of about 180 TCR beta chains were listed by the study as associated with cytomegalovirus. Correlated functional status among segregating V segments might be attributable to linkage disequilibrium, but an unknown experimental factor could not be ruled out. A further reported finding was that TCR beta sequences accurately predicted the HLA-A and HLA-B alleles for most subjects in the first cohort. Some IMGT-functional V segments, including TRBV6-2 and TRBV6-3, could not be told apart with the 87-base-pair reads, so those segments were excluded. In a later analysis, HLA-associated TCR beta chains were found to be more clonally expanded and to have lower generation probabilities than equally common non-associated chains. For the cohort, immune exposure information was limited to CMV serostatus. In vitro tests confirmed that a few of the cytomegalovirus-associated TCR beta chains recognize cytomegalovirus antigens. Roughly uniform sequencing depth across donors was assumed in presence/absence analyses, although this assumption may not hold. In this cohort, only TCR beta chains were sequenced, and detectable features were limited by the absence of alpha or paired-chain data. The sequencing pipeline was judged likely to have produced a cluster of highly shared sequence variants as a technical artifact. In a later analysis, most CMV-associated TCR beta chains were found to appear HLA-restricted, with HLA associations seemingly driven largely by CMV exposure.

Between the V and J ends, shortened by 3 bases and 4 bases respectively, the junction contains 22 bases. From the germline V gene, CDR1 is MNHNS and CDR2 is SASEGT. The CDR3 contains 18 residues, cysteine and phenylalanine counted. The CDR3 DNA has 54 bases and is translated from base 1. Material for sequencing was PBMCs. This receptor chain uses TRBV6-1 and TRBJ1-3, and perhaps TRBD1 as D gene, on 6 matching bases. The sequence was obtained from a man aged 18 to 30 in good health and CMV-seronegative. CDR3 sequence: CASSDFGRGTTRGNTIYF. The bases read TGTGCCAGCAGTGATTTTGGCAGGGGTACTACGAGAGGAAACACCATATATTTT.